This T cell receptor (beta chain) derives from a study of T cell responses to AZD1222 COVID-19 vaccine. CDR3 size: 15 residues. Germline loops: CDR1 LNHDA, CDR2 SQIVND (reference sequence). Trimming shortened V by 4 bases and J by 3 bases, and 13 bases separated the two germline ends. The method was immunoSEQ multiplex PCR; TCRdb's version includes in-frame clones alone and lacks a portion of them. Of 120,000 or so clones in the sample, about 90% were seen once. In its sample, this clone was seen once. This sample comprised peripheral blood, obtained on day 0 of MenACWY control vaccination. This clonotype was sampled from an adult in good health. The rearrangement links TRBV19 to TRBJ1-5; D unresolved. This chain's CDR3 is CASSRQATPNQPQHF. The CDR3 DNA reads TGTGCCAGTAGTAGGCAGGCTACTCCCAATCAGCCCCAGCATTTT.